The next 25 T cell receptor beta chains were all read from a single sample in a study of CD8 T cells in ankylosing spondylitis. Antigens for these TCRs are unknown. Study results and limitations: It appeared that ankylosing spondylitis blood was characterized by a TCR beta motif of under ten highly homologous variants.

Via MiXCR, TCRdb re-called the 5' RACE reads, giving one row per CDR3 protein. The sample yields hundreds of thousands of distinct CDR3 sequences, approximately 12% seen once. Sequenced: blood, either unsorted or a sorted T cell fraction (not recorded which). These receptors came from a male donor with ankylosing spondylitis.

This chain joins TRBV2 and TRBJ1-4; the match to TRBD1 covers 7 bases. This CDR3 spans 15 amino acids. The germline CDR1 and CDR2 sequences are SNHLY and FYNNEI. J gave up 5 bases and V 0 bases, and 3 bases lay outside the gene matches. The CDR3 DNA sequence: TGTGCCAGCAGTGAAGCCGGGACAGCAAATGAAAAACTGTTTTTT. This gives the protein CASSEAGTANEKLFF.

The chain links TRBV5-1 to TRBJ2-7, with 11 bases fitting TRBD1. CDR1 is SGHRS, CDR2 YFSETQ, per germline. V dropped 5 bases and J dropped 5; count of bases not matched to a gene: 12. The CDR3 length is 16 residues. CDR3 in amino acids: CASSRSGTGGVNEQYF. The CDR3 nucleotides are TGCGCCAGCAGTAGGTCCGGGACAGGGGGGGTCAACGAGCAGTACTTC.

This clonotype turned up a few times. The genes are TRBV29-1 and TRBJ2-1, with 10 bases lining up with TRBD2. The CDR3 spans 18 residues. Trimming took 8 bases from V and 0 from J; bases not matched to a gene: 16. Germline V lookup: CDR1 SQVTM, CDR2 ANQGSEA. Here the CDR3 reads CSHGGASGGEGSYNEQFF. CDR3 DNA sequence: TGCAGCCATGGAGGGGCTAGCGGGGGAGAGGGCTCCTACAATGAGCAGTTCTTC.

This rearrangement joins TRBV9 to TRBJ2-3; D perhaps matches TRBD2 (5 bases). Trimming pared 2 bases from V and 4 bases from J, leaving 11 bases between. The germline CDR1 and CDR2 sequences are SGDLS and YYNGEE. The CDR3 has 14 residues. The CDR3 nucleotides read TGTGCCAGCAGCGTCGTTAGCGTTGCAGATACGCAGTATTTT. Its protein product is CASSVVSVADTQYF.

This clonotype was recorded a few times. The chain recombines TRBV10-3 with TRBJ2-7; 9 bases align to TRBD2. CDR1 ENHRY and CDR2 SYGVKD come from the germline V gene. The CDR3 extends over 16 amino acids. The V segment lost 3 bases and the J segment 3 bases; nucleotides outside the gene matches: 9. CDR3: CAISDFGTSILYEQYF. The CDR3 coding sequence is TGTGCCATCAGTGATTTCGGGACTAGCATCCTCTACGAGCAGTACTTC.

The V gene is TRBV20-1, the J gene TRBJ2-7; tentative D call: TRBD2 (5 bases). This CDR3 region has 13 residues. Trimming shortened V by 6 bases and J by 2 bases, and 14 bases separated the two germline ends. From germline, CDR1 is DFQATT and CDR2 SNEGSKA (reference sequence). The CDR3 nucleotides read TGCAGTGCCACGCTCGGGGTGACCTACGAGCAGTACTTC. Translated, it gives CSATLGVTYEQYF.

This clonotype was detected only a few times. This sequence joins TRBV7-2 and TRBJ2-1; 7 bases align to TRBD1. Germline loops: CDR1 SGHTA, CDR2 FQGNSA. V lost 4 bases, J lost 6 bases, and 6 bases stayed unmatched. There are 14 residues in the CDR3. CDR3 amino acids: CASSSRQGGNEQFF. The CDR3 DNA is TGTGCCAGCAGCTCCCGACAGGGCGGCAATGAGCAGTTCTTC.

This clonotype was counted at least ten times. The chain couples TRBV18 to TRBJ1-2; the D gene is possibly TRBD1 (5 bases). Germline CDR1 reads KGHSH; CDR2 reads LQKENI. The CDR3 is 16 residues long. V was trimmed by 1 base and J by 5 bases, leaving 17 bases between them. This CDR3 reads CASSPQFGGLLYGYTF. In DNA form, the CDR3 reads TGTGCCAGCTCACCACAATTTGGGGGTCTCCTGTATGGCTACACCTTC.

The chain employs TRBV15 and TRBJ2-5; D perhaps matches TRBD2 (5 bases). Germline V gives CDR1 LNHNV, CDR2 YYDKDF (reference sequence). This CDR3 region has 16 residues. The ends were cut back, 2 bases at V and 1 base at J, with 14 bases in the middle. Here the CDR3 DNA reads TGTGCCACCAGCAGATCGCTAGGACTCAGCCAAGAGACCCAGTACTTC. Translating it yields CATSRSLGLSQETQYF. The full variable domain, with the rest looked up from reference TRBV15 and TRBJ2-5, is DAMVIQNPRYQVTQFGKPVTLSCSQTLNHNVMYWYQQKSSQAPKLLFHYYDKDFNNEADTPDNFQSRRPNTSFCFLDIRSPGLGDTAMYLCATSRSLGLSQETQYFGPGTRLLVL.

This clonotype showed up just a few times. This chain uses TRBV7-9 with TRBJ2-5, with D maybe TRBD1 (6 bases). Between the trimmed V and J ends, which lost 5 bases and 0 bases, there was a span of 16 bases. Looked up from germline, CDR1 is SEHNR and CDR2 is FQNEAQ (reference sequence). This CDR3 has 16 amino acids. The CDR3 DNA follows: TGTGCCAGCAGCCCGGGACACATGGGGTACCAAGAGACCCAGTACTTC. Encoded protein: CASSPGHMGYQETQYF.

This clonotype has at least ten counts. V is TRBV18 and J is TRBJ2-5; D may be TRBD2 (5 bases). The CDR3 is made up of 13 amino acids. With 4 bases removed from V and 4 bases from J, the gap between germline ends came to 10 bases. Germline CDR1 reads KGHSH; CDR2 reads LQKENI. The CDR3 DNA is TGTGCCAGCTCACTCACTAGGGCAGAGACCCAGTACTTC. Translating gives CASSLTRAETQYF.

The chain links TRBV4-3 to TRBJ1-6; D remains ambiguous. Germline values: CDR1 LGHNA, CDR2 YSLEER. Trimming took off 3 bases at V and 4 bases at J, with 7 bases between the two ends. CDR3 length equals 14 residues. Written as DNA, the CDR3 is TGCGCCAGCAGCCAGGGGAAATATAATTCACCCCTCCACTTT. This translates into CASSQGKYNSPLHF.

This CDR3 is CASSSTQGWEQYF. CDR3 nucleotide sequence: TGTGCCAGCAGCTCCACTCAGGGATGGGAGCAGTACTTC. The chain combines TRBV7-2 with TRBJ2-7; D is perhaps TRBD1 (5 bases). The germline V and J ends were trimmed by 4 bases and 7 bases, with 14 bases remaining between them. The CDR3 covers 13 residues. Germline loops: CDR1 SGHTA, CDR2 FQGNSA.

This clonotype was found a few times. This rearrangement joins TRBV27 to TRBJ2-1; D not resolved. CDR1 is MNHEY and CDR2 is SMNVEV in the germline V gene (reference sequence). Trimming took 3 bases from V and 8 from J, leaving 11 bases between them. The CDR3 spans 13 residues. CDR3 bases: TGTGCCAGCAGTTTGGACCTTGCGGATGAGCAGTTCTTC. Amino acid sequence: CASSLDLADEQFF.

This clonotype was recorded a few times. The V and J genes are TRBV5-6 and TRBJ2-2; D is uncertain. The CDR3 consists of 13 residues. From germline, CDR1 is SGHDT and CDR2 YYEEEE. Trimming left V 10 bases short and J 2 bases short, with 12 bases between. CDR3 region: CASEWGNTGELFF. DNA of the CDR3: TGTGCCTCCGAGTGGGGAAACACCGGGGAGCTGTTTTTT.

The chain couples TRBV7-2 to TRBJ2-5; weak D call: TRBD1 (6 bases). Germline V gene data show CDR1 as SGHTA and CDR2 as FQGNSA. The CDR3 has 13 residues. V lost 5 bases and J 9 bases, leaving 16 bases between the germline ends. CDR3 sequence (DNA): TGTGCCAGCAGCCCTACAGGGAGCGCGGCCCAGTACTTC. Translated, it gives CASSPTGSAAQYF. The whole variable domain, remainder taken from reference TRBV7-2 and TRBJ2-5, is GAGVSQSPSNKVTEKGKDVELRCDPISGHTALYWYRQSLGQGLEFLIYFQGNSAPDKSGLPSDRFSAERTGGSVSTLTIQRTQQEDSAVYLCASSPTGSAAQYFGPGTRLLVL.

There are a few counts of this clonotype. The rearrangement joins TRBV18 to TRBJ2-3; a possible D gene is TRBD1 (6 bases). CDR1 and CDR2 (germline): KGHSH, LQKENI. V lost 1 base, J lost 0 bases, and 11 bases lay in between. The CDR3 sequence is 16 residues long. In nucleotides, the CDR3 is TGTGCCAGCTCACCACAACAGGGTAGTAGCACAGATACGCAGTATTTT. It codes for CASSPQQGSSTDTQYF.

The chain recombines TRBV7-2 with TRBJ2-5, with TRBD2 matching 7 bases. J was trimmed by 5 bases and V by 4 bases; bases with no gene match: 1. This CDR3 is 12 amino acids long. CDR1 and CDR2 from the germline V gene are SGHTA and FQGNSA. The CDR3 DNA sequence: TGTGCCAGCAGCTCGACTAGCGAGACCCAGTACTTC. It encodes CASSSTSETQYF.

This clonotype was recorded at least ten times. V usage is TRBV4-3 and J usage is TRBJ1-1, with D uncertain. With 2 bases removed from V and 7 bases from J, the gap between germline ends came to 8 bases. Germline V gives CDR1 LGHNA, CDR2 YSLEER. There are 12 residues in the CDR3. The CDR3 is CASSQPQGEAFF. DNA of the CDR3: TGCGCCAGCAGCCAACCTCAAGGTGAAGCTTTCTTT.

Notes on this clonotype: One junction end disagrees with the germline gene, perhaps due to a read error. J is TRBJ2-6 and V is TRBV5-6; D gene unclear. Germline V lookup: CDR1 SGHDT, CDR2 YYEEEE. CDR3 size: 15 residues. The DNA of the CDR3 is TGTGCCAGCAGATTGGCCTCTCTGGGGGCCAACGTCCTGACTTTC. It codes for CASRLASLGANVLTF.

A word on this clonotype: The CDR3 end shows no conserved phenylalanine or tryptophan, and so a read error is likely. The rearrangement links TRBV7-8 to TRBJ1-5, with 9 bases that match TRBD1. CDR1 is SGHVS and CDR2 is FQNEAQ in the germline V gene. CDR3 length equals 13 residues. J gave up 4 bases and V 8 bases, and 3 bases lay outside the gene matches. CDR3 sequence: CASAQGANQPQHL. As DNA, the CDR3 is TGTGCCAGCGCACAGGGGGCAAATCAGCCCCAGCATCTT.

J is TRBJ2-2 and V is TRBV29-1; 8 nucleotides line up with TRBD1. The germline gives CDR1 SQVTM, CDR2 ANQGSEA. CDR3 length: 12 amino acids. V lost 7 bases and J lost 6; bases outside the gene matches: 4. The CDR3 reads CSGKQGAGELFF. Written as DNA, the CDR3 is TGCAGCGGCAAACAGGGGGCCGGGGAGCTGTTTTTT.

This clonotype has only a few counts. The chain links TRBV11-2 to TRBJ2-7; D is undetermined. The CDR3 consists of 14 residues. The germline V gene has CDR1 SGHAT and CDR2 FQNNGV. The V end lost 1 base, the J end lost 3 bases, and 10 bases lay between the germline ends. The CDR3 spells CASSLASRLYEQYF. The CDR3 DNA follows: TGTGCCAGCAGCTTAGCTAGTCGACTCTACGAGCAGTACTTC.

There are a few counts of this clonotype. The V call is TRBV6-2 or TRBV6-3, the J call TRBJ2-7; TRBD1 is a possible D gene (6 bases). With 6 bases removed from V and 5 bases from J, the gap between germline ends came to 11 bases. From germline, CDR1 is MNHEY and CDR2 SVGEGT. The CDR3 is 12 residues long. CDR3 sequence (DNA): TGTGCCAGCAGAAACAGGGTGGACGAGCAGTACTTC. Its translation is CASRNRVDEQYF.

The sample holds a few counts of this clonotype. This chain links TRBV20-1 with TRBJ2-7; no reliable D call. The CDR3 sequence is 13 residues long. From germline, CDR1 is DFQATT and CDR2 SNEGSKA (reference sequence). V gave up 4 bases and J gave up 1 base, with 11 bases separating them. The CDR3 coding sequence is TGCAGTGCTATTCTAGGACCATCCTACGAGCAGTACTTC. The encoded protein is CSAILGPSYEQYF.